This section outlines one T cell receptor beta chain sequence together with its context. Antigen unknown. Sequencing was performed with immunoSEQ multiplex PCR; in TCRdb, only in-frame clones are kept and a portion is missing. The sample shows over a thousand clones, around 23% of them seen only once. Deletions cut 7 bases from V and 3 bases from J, with 25 bases between. Germline CDR1 LNHDA, CDR2 SQIVND (reference sequence). This CDR3 is 18 amino acids long. The data are from a study of T cells in localized non-small cell lung cancer. The study, taken as a whole, reports: Uninvolved nearby lung showed the greatest T cell clonality, exceeding that found in tumor. Increased T cell density in blood showed an association with longer overall survival.

This chain links TRBV19 with TRBJ1-5; a weak D match, TRBD1 (6 bases). Material: normal lung tissue next to the tumor, obtained before any cancer treatment. The sequence was obtained from a female donor older than 55 with stage I squamous cell lung carcinoma. This CDR3 is CASTPKRGGRTYNQPQHF. Here the CDR3 DNA reads TGTGCCAGTACTCCCAAGAGGGGGGGCCGAACATACAATCAGCCCCAGCATTTT.